This T cell receptor (beta chain) was captured in a study of cytomegalovirus exposure and HLA in healthy donors. Findings and caveats of the study: HLA alleles showed associations with fewer than 20,000 TCR beta sequences in a later analysis, at a 0.05 false discovery rate. In a later analysis, compared with equally common non-associated chains, HLA-associated beta chains were more expanded.

V was cut by 0 bases and J by 1 base, with 9 bases left in between. CDR1 is MNHEY and CDR2 is SVGAGI in the germline V gene. CDR3 size: 15 residues. Both 60 Vbeta primers and 13 Jbeta primers went into the PCR. How the authors handled the data: Unique TCR beta chains numbered 80 million to 95 million in a later analysis, with around 10 million shared. Sequencing used immunoSEQ multiplex PCR; TCRdb keeps in-frame clones, though not all of them. That table gives V, J and clone size, and the DNA gave D and trimming. The table records a few hundred thousand clones, 80% of them present only once. On this clone itself: As yet, its antigen is unknown.

This clonotype was sampled from a girl aged 2 to 10 in good health and CMV-seronegative. The chain carries TRBV6-5 and TRBJ1-1; D is uncertain. Sequenced sample: PBMCs. The chain's CDR3 is CASSYSMQENTEAFF. Here the CDR3 DNA reads TGTGCCAGCAGTTACTCGATGCAGGAGAACACTGAAGCTTTCTTT.